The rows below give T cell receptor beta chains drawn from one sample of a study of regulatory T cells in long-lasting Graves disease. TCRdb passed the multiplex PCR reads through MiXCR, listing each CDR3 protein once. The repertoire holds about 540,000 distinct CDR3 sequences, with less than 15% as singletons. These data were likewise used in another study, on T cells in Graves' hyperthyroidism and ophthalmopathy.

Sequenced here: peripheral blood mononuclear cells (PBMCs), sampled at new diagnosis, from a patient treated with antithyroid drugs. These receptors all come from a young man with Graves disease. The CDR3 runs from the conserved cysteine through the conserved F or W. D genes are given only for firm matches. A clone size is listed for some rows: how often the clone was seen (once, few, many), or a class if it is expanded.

DNA: TGTGCCAGCAGACCAGCGGGAGACTTCTTTGATGAGCAGTTCTTC; CDR3: CASRPAGDFFDEQFF; J: TRBJ2-1; V: TRBV9; size: few; D: TRBD2
DNA: TGTGCCAGCAGCTTACGGATAATCACAGATACGCAGTATTTT; CDR3: CASSLRIITDTQYF; J: TRBJ2-3; V: TRBV7-8; size: many; D: .
DNA: TGTGCCAGCACTTCAAGGGTTTGGGGTAATTCACCCCTCCACTTT; CDR3: CASTSRVWGNSPLHF; J: TRBJ1-6; V: TRBV12-3/TRBV12-4; size: .; D: .
DNA: TGTGCCAGCAGCCAAACTACAAGCGAGCAGTACTTC; CDR3: CASSQTTSEQYF; J: TRBJ2-7; V: TRBV28; size: .; D: .
DNA: TGCAGCGTTGAAGAAGGAAGAGGGTCCTACAATGAGCAGTTCTTC; CDR3: CSVEEGRGSYNEQFF; J: TRBJ2-1; V: TRBV29-1; size: .; D: .
DNA: TGCAGCGCCCGGAAACGGACAGGGAGAGAGACCCAGTACTTC; CDR3: CSARKRTGRETQYF; J: TRBJ2-5; V: TRBV29-1; size: many; D: TRBD1
DNA: TGTGCCAGCAGCCAGGGACTAGCGGGAGTAGATACGCAGTATTTT; CDR3: CASSQGLAGVDTQYF; J: TRBJ2-3; V: TRBV7-9; size: few; D: TRBD2
DNA: TGCAGTGCTAGAGTGGCGGGAGGGCCGAGGACAGATACGCAGTATTTT; CDR3: CSARVAGGPRTDTQYF; J: TRBJ2-3; V: TRBV20-1; size: .; D: TRBD2
DNA: TGTGCCAGCAGCCGGGGCCACACCGGGGAGCTGTTTTTT; CDR3: CASSRGHTGELFF; J: TRBJ2-2; V: TRBV12-3/TRBV12-4; size: .; D: .
DNA: TGCGCCAGCAGCCAAACGGGGGTATACAATGAGCAGTTCTTC; CDR3: CASSQTGVYNEQFF; J: TRBJ2-1; V: TRBV11-2; size: few; D: .
DNA: TGTGCCAGCAGTCTTGCGACAGGAGTGAACACTGAAGCTTTCTTT; CDR3: CASSLATGVNTEAFF; J: TRBJ1-1; V: TRBV27; size: many; D: .
DNA: TGTGCCAGCAGTAGACTAGCGAACACCGGGGAGCTGTTTTTT; CDR3: CASSRLANTGELFF; J: TRBJ2-2; V: TRBV6-2/TRBV6-3; size: few; D: .
DNA: TGCAGCGTTGAACGTTGGGAGACCCAGTACTTC; CDR3: CSVERWETQYF; J: TRBJ2-5; V: TRBV29-1; size: many; D: .
DNA: TGTGCCTGCGACAGGTTGGCCTACGAGCAGTACTTC; CDR3: CACDRLAYEQYF; J: TRBJ2-7; V: TRBV6-1; size: .; D: .
DNA: TGTGCCAGCACCCCGAGTGGGGTTACGCTGAACACCGGGGAGCTGTTTTTT; CDR3: CASTPSGVTLNTGELFF; J: TRBJ2-2; V: TRBV9; size: few; D: .
DNA: TGTGCCAGCAGCCAACCGGGACACGGGTTTTATGGCTACACCTTC; CDR3: CASSQPGHGFYGYTF; J: TRBJ1-2; V: TRBV3-1; size: .; D: .
DNA: TGTGCCAGCAGTTTCGGCCCGACCGGGGAGCTGTTTTTT; CDR3: CASSFGPTGELFF; J: TRBJ2-2; V: TRBV6-9; size: many; D: .
DNA: TGTGCCAGCAGCCAAGGGACTAGCCACGCTTACAATGAGCAGTTCTTC; CDR3: CASSQGTSHAYNEQFF; J: TRBJ2-1; V: TRBV4-2; size: .; D: TRBD2
DNA: TGTGCCAGCAGCCGGGACCTACTTCAATCCCTCCACTTT; CDR3: CASSRDLLQSLHF; J: TRBJ1-6; V: TRBV6-2/TRBV6-3; size: many; D: .
DNA: TGTGCCAGCAGCCAGGGGGGGACACCCTACGAGCAGTACTTC; CDR3: CASSQGGTPYEQYF; J: TRBJ2-7; V: TRBV7-9; size: many; D: .
DNA: TGTGCCAGCAGCGTATCTAAGACTAGCCGCTACAATGAGCAGTTCTTC; CDR3: CASSVSKTSRYNEQFF; J: TRBJ2-1; V: TRBV9; size: many; D: TRBD2
DNA: TGTGCCAGCAGTTTAGGGGTAAAGGAAGCCAAAAACATTCAGTACTTC; CDR3: CASSLGVKEAKNIQYF; J: TRBJ2-4; V: TRBV12-3/TRBV12-4; size: few; D: .
DNA: TGCAGTCCCGGACGGGCGAACACCGGGGAGCTGTTTTTT; CDR3: CSPGRANTGELFF; J: TRBJ2-2; V: TRBV20-1; size: few; D: .
DNA: TGTGCCAGTAGTCCCCCGACAGGGAGATCCCATGGCTACACCTTC; CDR3: CASSPPTGRSHGYTF; J: TRBJ1-2; V: TRBV19; size: .; D: TRBD1
DNA: TGTGCCAGCAGCCAAGGGACAGTCACTGAAGCTTTCTTT; CDR3: CASSQGTVTEAFF; J: TRBJ1-1; V: TRBV3-1; size: few; D: .
DNA: TGTGCCAGCAGCAGGACTAGCTACTACGAGCAGTACTTC; CDR3: CASSRTSYYEQYF; J: TRBJ2-7; V: TRBV6-1; size: many; D: TRBD2
DNA: TGCAGGGCCTCGGTGGGCGGGAACTATGGCTACACCTTC; CDR3: CRASVGGNYGYTF; J: TRBJ1-2; V: TRBV20-1; size: .; D: .
DNA: TGTGCCAGCCCAGGGACAGGTGAAGCTTTCTTT; CDR3: CASPGTGEAFF; J: TRBJ1-1; V: TRBV18; size: few; D: TRBD1
DNA: TGTGCCACCCCCCCCCAGGGCCCCCTTTATGGCTACACCTTC; CDR3: CATPPQGPLYGYTF; J: TRBJ1-2; V: TRBV24-1; size: few; D: .
DNA: TGCAGCGTTGAAGGCGGACTAGCGGGAGGAGGATACGAGCAGTACTTC; CDR3: CSVEGGLAGGGYEQYF; J: TRBJ2-7; V: TRBV29-1; size: many; D: TRBD2
DNA: TGCAGCGTTCCCGGGACAACGTACAATGAGCAGTTCTTC; CDR3: CSVPGTTYNEQFF; J: TRBJ2-1; V: TRBV29-1; size: many; D: .
DNA: TGTGCCAGCAGTTCCCGGACTAGCGGACGCACAGATACGCAGTATTTT; CDR3: CASSSRTSGRTDTQYF; J: TRBJ2-3; V: TRBV12-3/TRBV12-4; size: many; D: TRBD2
DNA: TGTGCCAGCAGAGAACCAACAGGGAGAGCTTTCTTT; CDR3: CASREPTGRAFF; J: TRBJ1-1; V: TRBV2; size: many; D: .
DNA: TGTGCCAGCAGTCTCTTTCGTGGCGGGAGGACCTTCTCCGGGGAGCTGTTTTTT; CDR3: CASSLFRGGRTFSGELFF; J: TRBJ2-2; V: TRBV3-1; size: .; D: TRBD2
DNA: TGTGCCAGTAGTAGAGGGGAAACTACCCTCACCGGGGAGCTGTTTTTT; CDR3: CASSRGETTLTGELFF; J: TRBJ2-2; V: TRBV19; size: many; D: .
DNA: TGCAGTGCTCCCCGCGGTAATCCCCTCTTGAACACTGAAGCTTTCTTT; CDR3: CSAPRGNPLLNTEAFF; J: TRBJ1-1; V: TRBV20-1; size: many; D: .
DNA: TGCGCCAGCAGCTTGCGAGCGGGGTCGCTAGCGGGAGCCGAGCAGTACTTC; CDR3: CASSLRAGSLAGAEQYF; J: TRBJ2-7; V: TRBV5-1; size: many; D: TRBD2
DNA: TGCGCCAGCAGCCAGGAGCTCGATCAGCCCCAGCATTTT; CDR3: CASSQELDQPQHF; J: TRBJ1-5; V: TRBV10-1; size: .; D: .
DNA: TGTGCCAGCAGCGAGGTCCTACCCTCCCCAGATACGCAGTATTTT; CDR3: CASSEVLPSPDTQYF; J: TRBJ2-3; V: TRBV7-9; size: many; D: .
DNA: TGTGCCAGCAGTTTATCGTGGACAGGGTACAATGAGCAGTTCTTC; CDR3: CASSLSWTGYNEQFF; J: TRBJ2-1; V: TRBV27; size: many; D: TRBD1
DNA: TGTGCCATCAGTGAGTCGAGGCCCCAGGGAGCTTTCTTT; CDR3: CAISESRPQGAFF; J: TRBJ1-1; V: TRBV10-3; size: many; D: .
DNA: TGCGCCAGCAGCTTGGTGGGAAACGCTGAAGCTTTCTTT; CDR3: CASSLVGNAEAFF; J: TRBJ1-1; V: TRBV5-1; size: many; D: .